This section outlines one T cell receptor beta chain sequence together with its context. One end of the junction varies from germline; a read error may be responsible. PCR was run on genomic DNA. The TCR beta CDR3 region was amplified using 30 forward and 13 reverse primers. TCRdb re-derived calls from the multiplex PCR reads in MiXCR, one entry per CDR3 protein. The sample yields under 300,000 distinct CDR3 sequences, roughly 50% seen once. The CDR3 consists of 15 residues. CDR1 and CDR2 (germline): LNHDA, SQIVND (reference sequence). Other autoimmune diseases and infections within the past four weeks excluded donors. This sample is part of a study of type 1 and type 2 diabetes patients.

This receptor was taken from a man younger than 35 with type 2 diabetes. This sequence joins TRBV19 and TRBJ1-1; weak D call: TRBD1 (6 bases). Sequencing was done on a sample of peripheral blood mononuclear cells (PBMCs). DNA of the CDR3: TGTGCCAGTAGTTTACAGGGATTGTTGAACACTGGAGCTTTCTTT. It translates to CASSLQGLLNTGAFF.